This passage covers 25 T cell receptor beta chains from one sample sequenced in a study of shared clonotypes between healthy human individuals. The repertoire was sequenced with immunoSEQ multiplex PCR; TCRdb's copy has only in-frame clones and lacks some. The sample carries over 2 million clones, 85% to 95% recorded once. Sequencing used naive CD4+ T cells sorted from blood. Stated subset: CD45RA+ positively selected. The receptors here all came from a young man in good health.

V usage is TRBV28 and J usage is TRBJ2-7, with D uncertain. This CDR3 is built from 14 residues. V lost 6 bases and J lost 3, with 15 bases in between. CDR1 is MDHEN, CDR2 SYDVKM, per germline. CDR3 sequence (DNA): TGTGCCAGCAGGTCTTCCCAACTTGACTACGAGCAGTACTTC. Translation gives CASRSSQLDYEQYF.

The gene calls are TRBV4-3 and TRBJ2-2; TRBD2 is a possible D gene (6 bases). The germline CDR1 and CDR2 sequences are LGHNA and YSLEER. V was pared by 0 bases and J by 6 bases, with 14 bases between. The CDR3 runs 16 residues. CDR3 residues: CASSQEWSGSPGELFF. CDR3 DNA sequence: TGCGCCAGCAGCCAAGAATGGAGCGGGTCTCCCGGGGAGCTGTTTTTT.

This sequence joins TRBV29-1 and TRBJ2-3; 7 nucleotides line up with TRBD2. Germline V gene lookup returns CDR1 SQVTM and CDR2 ANQGSEA. The CDR3 contains 15 residues. The V segment lost 2 bases and the J segment 1 base; nucleotides outside the gene matches: 6. CDR3 nucleotides: TGCAGCGTTGAACTAGCGGCTACTCGCACAGATACGCAGTATTTT. Translation: CSVELAATRTDTQYF.

The chain uses TRBV28 and TRBJ2-5; 7 nucleotides align to TRBD2. Per germline, CDR1 MDHEN and CDR2 SYDVKM. V was clipped by 5 bases and J by 0 bases; unmatched bases: 3. The CDR3 consists of 14 residues. Here the CDR3 reads CASSPLADQETQYF. The CDR3 DNA sequence: TGTGCCAGCAGTCCTCTAGCGGACCAAGAGACCCAGTACTTC.

The J gene is TRBJ1-4, the V gene TRBV5-6; 9 positions match TRBD1. J was trimmed by 4 bases and V by 3 bases; bases with no gene match: 7. This CDR3 has 16 amino acids. Looked up from germline, CDR1 is SGHDT and CDR2 is YYEEEE. The CDR3 coding sequence is TGTGCCAGCAGCTCACTACAGGGGGCCAATAATGAAAAACTGTTTTTT. Protein product: CASSSLQGANNEKLFF.

This sequence joins TRBV5-4 and TRBJ2-5; TRBD1 matches 7 bases. This CDR3 is 14 amino acids long. V shed 4 bases and J 5 bases; nucleotides not matched to a gene: 8. Germline CDR1 reads SGHNT; CDR2 reads YYREEE (reference sequence). The chain's CDR3 is CASSITGVEETQYF. CDR3 DNA: TGTGCCAGCAGCATCACAGGGGTCGAGGAGACCCAGTACTTC.

This rearrangement joins TRBV9 to TRBJ1-2, with D tentatively TRBD1 (6 bases). CDR3 length: 15 residues. V lost 3 bases to trimming and J lost 4 bases, with 16 bases between them. The V gene's germline CDR1 is SGDLS and CDR2 YYNGEE. In DNA form, the CDR3 reads TGTGCCAGCAGCGACCAACAGGGTGCCCTCTATGGCTACACCTTC. Its protein product is CASSDQQGALYGYTF.

This clone appeared once. This rearrangement joins TRBV7-8 to TRBJ2-2; D remains unclear. Trimming stripped 1 base from V and 5 bases from J, with 8 bases between. Germline assignment: CDR1 SGHVS and CDR2 FQNEAQ. The length of the CDR3 is 14 residues. The chain's CDR3 is CASSLEASTGELFF. The CDR3 DNA sequence: TGTGCCAGCAGCTTAGAGGCCTCAACCGGGGAGCTGTTTTTT.

This rearrangement joins TRBV5-1 to TRBJ2-2; possibly TRBD1 for D (6 bases). This CDR3 region has 13 residues. Looked up from germline, CDR1 is SGHRS and CDR2 is YFSETQ. Trimming shortened V by 5 bases and J by 8 bases, and 13 bases separated the two germline ends. CDR3 amino acids: CASSPGQRGELFF. The CDR3 nucleotides are TGCGCCAGCAGTCCGGGACAAAGAGGGGAGCTGTTTTTT.

The gene calls are TRBV27 and TRBJ1-2; TRBD1 aligns across 8 bases. J was trimmed by 2 bases and V by 4 bases; bases with no gene match: 3. The CDR3 is made up of 14 amino acids. Germline CDR1 is MNHEY and CDR2 is SMNVEV (reference sequence). The chain's CDR3 is CASSSAGGNYGYTF. CDR3 DNA sequence: TGTGCCAGCAGTTCGGCAGGGGGCAACTATGGCTACACCTTC.

The chain joins TRBV27 to TRBJ2-3; D might be TRBD1 or TRBD2, each matching 5 bases. Trimming left V 2 bases short and J 6 bases short, with 15 bases between. The CDR3 has 15 amino acids. In germline, CDR1 is MNHEY, CDR2 SMNVEV (reference sequence). This chain's CDR3 is CASSLLGTPGDTQYF. The DNA for the CDR3 is TGTGCCAGCAGTTTACTCGGGACCCCCGGGGATACGCAGTATTTT.

DNA of the CDR3: TGCGCCAGCAGCCAAGGCCTCCAGTTGTCCGGGGAGCTGTTTTTT. It specifies CASSQGLQLSGELFF. This sequence joins TRBV4-1 and TRBJ2-2; the D is unclear. The CDR3 contains 15 residues. Trimming cost V 1 base and J 6 bases, with 12 bases left between them. Looked up from germline, CDR1 is MGHRA and CDR2 is YSYEKL.

The gene calls are TRBV11-2 and TRBJ2-7; 10 positions agree with TRBD1. Trimming at V came to 7 bases and at J to 4 bases, leaving 10 bases not matched to a gene. The germline CDR1 and CDR2 sequences are SGHAT and FQNNGV. This CDR3 region has 15 residues. The CDR3 sequence is CASTLGGQGRYEQYF. CDR3 coding DNA: TGTGCCAGCACCCTAGGGGGACAGGGGAGGTACGAGCAGTACTTC.

A word on this clone: Other DNA variants within this sample encode the same CDR3. This chain uses TRBV7-2 with TRBJ2-3, with 7 bases aligning to TRBD1. The germline CDR1 and CDR2 sequences are SGHTA and FQGNSA. The CDR3 contains 13 residues. The V and J ends lost 2 bases and 6 bases, in that order; junction bases with no gene match: 2. This CDR3 is CASSLTGADTQYF. CDR3 coding DNA: TGTGCCAGCAGCTTAACAGGGGCCGATACGCAGTATTTT.

Turning to this clone: The identical CDR3 is also encoded by other nucleotide sequences in the sample. The genes are TRBV10-3 and TRBJ1-4; unclear D gene. This CDR3 has 12 amino acids. Germline CDR1 is ENHRY and CDR2 is SYGVKD. Trimming stripped 0 bases from V and 8 bases from J, with 4 bases between. CDR3 residues: CAISESDEKLFF. CDR3 DNA: TGTGCCATCAGTGAGTCTGACGAAAAACTGTTTTTT.

This chain connects TRBV30 to TRBJ1-4; D is uncertain. The germline V and J ends were trimmed by 1 base and 7 bases, with 13 bases remaining between them. Germline V gene data show CDR1 as GTSNPN and CDR2 as SVGIG (reference sequence). This CDR3 has 14 amino acids. CDR3 nucleotides: TGTGCCTGGAGTGGCAACAGTGCTAGTGAAAAACTGTTTTTT. Translating gives CAWSGNSASEKLFF.

The chain carries TRBV5-1 and TRBJ2-7, with D perhaps matching TRBD1 (6 bases). In germline, CDR1 is SGHRS, CDR2 YFSETQ. V lost 2 bases, J lost 7 bases, and 16 bases lay in between. This CDR3 has 14 amino acids. Here the CDR3 DNA reads TGCGCCAGCAGCTTACGGGGATCTCAGGGGGAGCAGTACTTC. Protein product: CASSLRGSQGEQYF.

About this clone: One junction end disagrees with the germline gene, perhaps due to a read error. This chain links TRBV5-1 with TRBJ2-7; D possibly corresponds to TRBD1 (6 bases). The CDR3 has 13 amino acids. Germline CDR1 SGHRS, CDR2 YFSETQ. In DNA, the CDR3 is TGCGCCAGCAGCTTGACAGGGACCTACAAGCAGTACTTC. This encodes CASSLTGTYKQYF.

The chain has TRBV2 and TRBJ1-1; 7 positions agree with TRBD1. Germline CDR1 is SNHLY and CDR2 is FYNNEI. There are 14 residues in the CDR3. V shed 1 base and J 4 bases; nucleotides not matched to a gene: 3. In nucleotides, the CDR3 is TGTGCCAGCAGTGAAGGAGGGGGCTTCACTGAAGCTTTCTTT. Translating it yields CASSEGGGFTEAFF.

Remarks on this clone: Other DNA sequences in this sample translate to the same CDR3. The CDR3 coding sequence is TGCGCCAGCAGCTTGGCCCGAGCGGGAGAGACCCAGTACTTC. Translated, it gives CASSLARAGETQYF. The chain uses TRBV5-1 and TRBJ2-5; D may be TRBD2 (6 bases). CDR1 is SGHRS, CDR2 YFSETQ, per germline. Trimming stripped 0 bases from V and 4 bases from J, with 10 bases between. The CDR3 sequence is 14 residues long.

The chain has TRBV7-9 and TRBJ2-3; TRBD2 is a possible D gene (6 bases). The germline gives CDR1 SEHNR, CDR2 FQNEAQ (reference sequence). V lost 5 bases and J lost 1, with 10 bases in between. The CDR3 is made up of 14 amino acids. The CDR3 sequence: CASSQTRGTDTQYF. Written as DNA, the CDR3 is TGTGCCAGCAGCCAGACTAGGGGCACAGATACGCAGTATTTT.

V is TRBV10-3 and J is TRBJ2-7; D might be TRBD2 (6 bases). Deletions cut 11 bases from V and 0 bases from J, with 17 bases between. The CDR3 loop spans 14 amino acids. Germline V CDR1 and CDR2: ENHRY, SYGVKD. CDR3 amino acids: CAASDGGSSYEQYF. CDR3 DNA: TGTGCCGCTTCAGACGGGGGTAGCTCCTACGAGCAGTACTTC.

The gene calls are TRBV18 and TRBJ2-5; TRBD2 matches 13 bases. This CDR3 has 13 amino acids. Germline CDR1 is KGHSH and CDR2 is LQKENI. The junction had 6 bases not matched to a gene; V was cut back by 8 bases and J by 9 bases. The chain's CDR3 is CASTSGTSGAQYF. The CDR3 DNA reads TGTGCCAGCACCTCCGGGACTAGCGGGGCCCAGTACTTC.

V is TRBV7-9 and J is TRBJ2-2; tentatively, D is TRBD2 (7 bases). The CDR3 length is 14 residues. Germline V lookup: CDR1 SEHNR, CDR2 FQNEAQ (reference sequence). V lost 7 bases and J lost 7, with 16 bases in between. CDR3 protein: CASTPRGGHGELFF. CDR3 nucleotides: TGTGCCAGCACCCCTAGGGGGGGGCACGGGGAGCTGTTTTTT.

The chain combines TRBV30 with TRBJ2-2; D gene uncertain. CDR3 size: 12 residues. Trimming pared 4 bases from V and 5 bases from J, leaving 8 bases between. Germline-derived CDR1 and CDR2 are GTSNPN and SVGIG (reference sequence). The CDR3 DNA reads TGTGCCTGGAAGAGGTGGACCGGGGAGCTGTTTTTT. This translates into CAWKRWTGELFF.